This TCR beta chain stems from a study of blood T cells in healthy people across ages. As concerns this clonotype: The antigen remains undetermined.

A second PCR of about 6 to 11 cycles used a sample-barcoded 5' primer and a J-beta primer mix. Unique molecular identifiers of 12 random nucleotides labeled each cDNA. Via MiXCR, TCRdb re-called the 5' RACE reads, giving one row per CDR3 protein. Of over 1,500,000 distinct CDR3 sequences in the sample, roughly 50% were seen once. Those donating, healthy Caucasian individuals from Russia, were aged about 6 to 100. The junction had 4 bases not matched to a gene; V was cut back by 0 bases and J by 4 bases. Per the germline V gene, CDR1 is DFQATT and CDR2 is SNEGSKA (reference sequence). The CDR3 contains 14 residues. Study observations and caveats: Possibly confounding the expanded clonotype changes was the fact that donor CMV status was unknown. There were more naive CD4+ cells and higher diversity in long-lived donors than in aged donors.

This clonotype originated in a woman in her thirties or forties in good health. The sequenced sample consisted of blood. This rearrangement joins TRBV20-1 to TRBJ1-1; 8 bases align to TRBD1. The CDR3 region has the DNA TGCAGTGCTAGAGATACAGGGGGACTCACTGAAGCTTTCTTT. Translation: CSARDTGGLTEAFF.